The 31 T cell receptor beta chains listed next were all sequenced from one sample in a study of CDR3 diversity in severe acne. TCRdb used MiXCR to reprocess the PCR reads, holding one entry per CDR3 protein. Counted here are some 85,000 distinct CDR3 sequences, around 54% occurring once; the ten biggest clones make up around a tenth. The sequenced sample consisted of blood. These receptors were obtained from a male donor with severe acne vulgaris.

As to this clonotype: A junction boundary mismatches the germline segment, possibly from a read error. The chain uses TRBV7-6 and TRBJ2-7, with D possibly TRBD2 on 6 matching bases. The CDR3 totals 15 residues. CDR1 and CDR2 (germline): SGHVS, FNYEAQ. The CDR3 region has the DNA TGTGCCAGCAGCTTAGAACCGGGGGTCGCCGGGGAGCTGTACTTC. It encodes CASSLEPGVAGELYF. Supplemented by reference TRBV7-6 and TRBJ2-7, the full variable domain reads GAGVSQSPRYKVTKRGQDVALRCDPISGHVSLYWYRQALGQGPEFLTYFNYEAQQDKSGLPNDRFSAERPEGSISTLTIQRTEQRDSAMYRCASSLEPGVAGELYFGPGTRLTVT.

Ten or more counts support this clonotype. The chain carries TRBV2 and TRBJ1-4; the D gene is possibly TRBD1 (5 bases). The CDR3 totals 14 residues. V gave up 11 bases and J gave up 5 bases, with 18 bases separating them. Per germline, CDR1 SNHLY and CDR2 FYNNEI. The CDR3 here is CACQPGRGNEKLFF. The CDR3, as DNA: TGTGCCTGCCAACCGGGACGGGGGAATGAAAAACTGTTTTTT.

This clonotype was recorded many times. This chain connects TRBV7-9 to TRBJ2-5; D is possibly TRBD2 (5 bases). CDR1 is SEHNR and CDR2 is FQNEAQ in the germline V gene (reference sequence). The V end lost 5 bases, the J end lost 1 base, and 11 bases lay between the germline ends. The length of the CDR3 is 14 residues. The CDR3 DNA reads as TGTGCCAGCAGCGAATTGACTACCCAAGAGACCCAGTACTTC. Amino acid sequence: CASSELTTQETQYF.

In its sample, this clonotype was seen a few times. The chain's CDR3 is CSARDLRGIRRSSYEQYF. The CDR3 nucleotides are TGCAGTGCTAGAGATTTGCGGGGGATACGAAGGAGCTCCTACGAGCAGTACTTC. This sequence joins TRBV20-1 and TRBJ2-7; 7 nucleotides match TRBD2. Germline CDR1 is DFQATT and CDR2 is SNEGSKA (reference sequence). The CDR3 has 18 amino acids. V was clipped by 0 bases and J by 0 bases; unmatched bases: 14.

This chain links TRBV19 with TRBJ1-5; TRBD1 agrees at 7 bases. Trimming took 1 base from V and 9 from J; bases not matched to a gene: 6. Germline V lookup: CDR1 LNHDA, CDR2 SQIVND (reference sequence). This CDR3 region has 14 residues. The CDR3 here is CASSIGDSPLPQHF. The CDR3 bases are TGTGCCAGTAGTATAGGGGACAGCCCATTGCCCCAGCATTTT.

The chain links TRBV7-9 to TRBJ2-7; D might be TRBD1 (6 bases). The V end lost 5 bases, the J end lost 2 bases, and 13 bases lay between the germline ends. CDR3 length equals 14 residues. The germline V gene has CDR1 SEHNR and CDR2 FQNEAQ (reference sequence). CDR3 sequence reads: CASSTPGQTYEQYF. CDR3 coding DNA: TGTGCCAGCAGCACCCCAGGACAGACCTACGAGCAGTACTTC.

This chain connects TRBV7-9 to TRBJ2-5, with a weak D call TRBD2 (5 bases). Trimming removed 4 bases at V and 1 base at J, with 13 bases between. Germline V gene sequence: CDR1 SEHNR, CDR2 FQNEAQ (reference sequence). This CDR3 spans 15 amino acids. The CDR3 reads CASSWTAGLQETQYF. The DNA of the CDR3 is TGTGCCAGCAGCTGGACCGCGGGCCTCCAAGAGACCCAGTACTTC.

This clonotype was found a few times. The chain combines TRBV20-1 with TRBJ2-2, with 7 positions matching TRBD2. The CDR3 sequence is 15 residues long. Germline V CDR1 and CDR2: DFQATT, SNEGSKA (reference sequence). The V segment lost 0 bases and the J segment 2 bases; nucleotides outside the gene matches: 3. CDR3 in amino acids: CSAREGGGNTGELFF. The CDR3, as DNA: TGCAGTGCTAGAGAAGGCGGGGGTAACACCGGGGAGCTGTTTTTT.

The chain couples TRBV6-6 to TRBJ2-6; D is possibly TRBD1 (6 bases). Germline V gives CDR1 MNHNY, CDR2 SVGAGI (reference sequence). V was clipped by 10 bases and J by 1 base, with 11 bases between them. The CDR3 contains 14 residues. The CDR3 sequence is CATDRLSGANVLTF. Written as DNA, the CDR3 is TGTGCCACGGACAGACTATCTGGGGCCAACGTCCTGACTTTC.

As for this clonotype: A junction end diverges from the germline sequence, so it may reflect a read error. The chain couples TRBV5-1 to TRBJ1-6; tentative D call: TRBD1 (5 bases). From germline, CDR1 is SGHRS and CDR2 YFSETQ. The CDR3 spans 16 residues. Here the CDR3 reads CAGSLIGVTYNSPHHF. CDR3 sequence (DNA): TGCGCCGGCAGCTTGATAGGGGTCACCTATAATTCACCCCACCACTTC. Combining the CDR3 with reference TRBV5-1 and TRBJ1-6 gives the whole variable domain KAGVTQTPRYLIKTRGQQVTLSCSPISGHRSVSWYQQTPGQGLQFLFEYFSETQRNKGNFPGRFSGRQFSNSRSEMNVSTLELGDSALYLCAGSLIGVTYNSPHHFGNGTRLTVT.

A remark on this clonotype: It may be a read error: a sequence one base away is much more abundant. This chain's CDR3 is CSASIAGGPSADTQYF. The CDR3 nucleotides read TGCAGTGCCAGTATAGCGGGAGGACCTTCCGCAGATACGCAGTATTTT. This chain uses TRBV20-1 with TRBJ2-3; 10 bases are a match to TRBD2. Trimming took 6 bases from V and 4 from J; bases not matched to a gene: 13. The CDR3 has 16 amino acids. Per germline, CDR1 DFQATT and CDR2 SNEGSKA (reference sequence).

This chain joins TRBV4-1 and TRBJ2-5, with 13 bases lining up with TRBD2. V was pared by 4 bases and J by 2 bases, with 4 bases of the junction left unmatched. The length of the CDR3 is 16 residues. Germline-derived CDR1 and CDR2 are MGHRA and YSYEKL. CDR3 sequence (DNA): TGCGCCAGCAGCCCAGAGGGACTAGCGGGGCAAGAGACCCAGTACTTC. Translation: CASSPEGLAGQETQYF.

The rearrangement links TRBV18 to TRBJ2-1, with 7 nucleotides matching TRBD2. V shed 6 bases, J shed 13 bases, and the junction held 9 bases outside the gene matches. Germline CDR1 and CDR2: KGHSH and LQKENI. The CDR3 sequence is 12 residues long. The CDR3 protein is CASSPQRDDQFF. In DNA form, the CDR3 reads TGTGCCAGCTCTCCTCAGCGGGACGATCAGTTCTTC.

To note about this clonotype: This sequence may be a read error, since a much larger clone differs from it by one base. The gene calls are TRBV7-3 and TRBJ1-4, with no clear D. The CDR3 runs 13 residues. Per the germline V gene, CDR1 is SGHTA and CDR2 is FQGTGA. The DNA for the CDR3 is TGTGCCAGCAGCTCCCATCCGGGTGAAAAACTGCTTTTT. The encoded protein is CASSSHPGEKLLF.

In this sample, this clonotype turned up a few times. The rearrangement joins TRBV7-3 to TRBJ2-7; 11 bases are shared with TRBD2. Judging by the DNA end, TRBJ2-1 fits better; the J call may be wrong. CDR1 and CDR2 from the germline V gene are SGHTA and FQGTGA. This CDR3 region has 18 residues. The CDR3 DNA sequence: TGTGCCAGCAGCCTATGGACTAGCGGGTACTTGACCTACAATGAGCAGTTCTTC. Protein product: CASSLWTSGYLTYNEQFF.

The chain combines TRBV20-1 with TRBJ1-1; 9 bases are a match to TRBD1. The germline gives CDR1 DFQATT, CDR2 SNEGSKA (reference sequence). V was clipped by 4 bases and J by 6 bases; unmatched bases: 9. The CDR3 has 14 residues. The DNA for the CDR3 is TGCAGTGCTAACGAGGGGACAGGGAGACCTGAAGCTTTCTTT. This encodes CSANEGTGRPEAFF.

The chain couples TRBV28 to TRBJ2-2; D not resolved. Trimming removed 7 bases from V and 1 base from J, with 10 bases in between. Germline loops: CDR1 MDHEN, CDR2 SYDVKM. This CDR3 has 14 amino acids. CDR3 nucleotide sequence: TGTGCCAGCATTCAGTACGTGAACACCGGGGAGCTGTTTTTT. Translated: CASIQYVNTGELFF.

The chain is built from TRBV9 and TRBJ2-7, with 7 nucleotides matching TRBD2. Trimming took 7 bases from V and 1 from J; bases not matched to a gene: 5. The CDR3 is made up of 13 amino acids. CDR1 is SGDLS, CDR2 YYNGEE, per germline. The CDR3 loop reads CASGGGGSYEQYF. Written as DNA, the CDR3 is TGTGCCAGCGGGGGGGGGGGGTCCTACGAGCAGTACTTC.

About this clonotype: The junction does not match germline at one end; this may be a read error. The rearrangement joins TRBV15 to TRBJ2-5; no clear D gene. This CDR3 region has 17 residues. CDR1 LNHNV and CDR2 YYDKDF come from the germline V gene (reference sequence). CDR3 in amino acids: CAASRDPTRLGRETQYF. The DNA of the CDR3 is TGTGCCGCCAGCAGAGATCCTACGCGGCTGGGTAGAGAGACCCAGTACTTC.

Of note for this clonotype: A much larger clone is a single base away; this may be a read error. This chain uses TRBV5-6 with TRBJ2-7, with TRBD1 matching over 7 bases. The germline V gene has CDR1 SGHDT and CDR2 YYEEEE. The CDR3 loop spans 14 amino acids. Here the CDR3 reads CAGSPRDRIYEQYF. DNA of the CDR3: TGTGCCGGCAGCCCGAGGGACAGAATCTACGAGCAGTACTTC.

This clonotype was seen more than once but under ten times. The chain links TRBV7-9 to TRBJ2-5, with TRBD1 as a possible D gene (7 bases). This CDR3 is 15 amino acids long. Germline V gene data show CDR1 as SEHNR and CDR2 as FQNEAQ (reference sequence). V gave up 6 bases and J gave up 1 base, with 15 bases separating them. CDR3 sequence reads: CASRQHRGGQETQYF. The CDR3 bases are TGTGCCAGCAGACAACACAGGGGAGGCCAAGAGACCCAGTACTTC.

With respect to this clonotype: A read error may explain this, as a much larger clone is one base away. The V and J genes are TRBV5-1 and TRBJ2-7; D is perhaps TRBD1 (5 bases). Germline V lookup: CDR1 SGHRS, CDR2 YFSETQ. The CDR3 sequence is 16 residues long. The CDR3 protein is CASSKSADTGPYEQCF. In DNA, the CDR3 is TGCGCCAGCAGCAAATCCGCCGACACAGGTCCCTACGAGCAGTGCTTC.

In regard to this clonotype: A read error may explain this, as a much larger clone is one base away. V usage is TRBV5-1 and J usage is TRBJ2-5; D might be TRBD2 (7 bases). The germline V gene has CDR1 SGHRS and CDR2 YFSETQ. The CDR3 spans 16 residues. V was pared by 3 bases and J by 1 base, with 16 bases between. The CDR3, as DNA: TGCGCCAGCAGCTGGGGGGGGGGGGGCCCCCAAGAGACCCAGTACTTC. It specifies CASSWGGGGPQETQYF.

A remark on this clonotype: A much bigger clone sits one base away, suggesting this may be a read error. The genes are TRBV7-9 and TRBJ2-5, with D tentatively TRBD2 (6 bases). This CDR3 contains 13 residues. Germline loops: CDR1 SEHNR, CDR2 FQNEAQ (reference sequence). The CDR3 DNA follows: TGTGCCTGCAGCTTAGGTCGGTTCCGGGAGCAGTACTTC. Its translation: CACSLGRFREQYF. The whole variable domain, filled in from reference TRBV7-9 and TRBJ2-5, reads DTGVSQNPRHKITKRGQNVTFRCDPISEHNRLYWYRQTLGQGPEFLTYFQNEAQLEKSRLLSDRFSAERPKGSFSTLEIQRTEQGDSAMYLCACSLGRFREQYFGPGTRLLVL.

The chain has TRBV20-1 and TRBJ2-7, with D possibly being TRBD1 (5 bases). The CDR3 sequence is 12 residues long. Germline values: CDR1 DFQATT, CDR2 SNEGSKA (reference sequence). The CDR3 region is CSQGDGSGEQYF. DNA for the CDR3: TGCAGCCAGGGCGACGGTTCGGGCGAGCAGTACTTC.

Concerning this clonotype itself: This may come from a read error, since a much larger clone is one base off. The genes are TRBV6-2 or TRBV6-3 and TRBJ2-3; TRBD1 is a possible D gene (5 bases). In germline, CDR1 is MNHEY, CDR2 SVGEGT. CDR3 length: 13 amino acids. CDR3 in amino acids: CASQGMSTGTQYF. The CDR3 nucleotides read TGTGCCAGCCAAGGAATGTCAACAGGTACGCAGTATTTT.

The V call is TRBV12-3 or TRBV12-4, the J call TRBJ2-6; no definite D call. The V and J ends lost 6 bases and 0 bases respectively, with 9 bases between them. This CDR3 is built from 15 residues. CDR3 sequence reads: CASSRRNSGANVLTF. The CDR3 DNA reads TGTGCCAGCAGCCGTAGGAACTCTGGGGCCAACGTCCTGACTTTC.

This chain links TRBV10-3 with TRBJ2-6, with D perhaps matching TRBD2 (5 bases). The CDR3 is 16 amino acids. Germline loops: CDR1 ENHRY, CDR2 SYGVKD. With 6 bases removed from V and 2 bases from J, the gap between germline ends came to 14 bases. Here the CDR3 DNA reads TGTGCCATCAGCCCCCTACGGGGTGCTGGGGCCAACGTCCTGACTTTC. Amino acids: CAISPLRGAGANVLTF.

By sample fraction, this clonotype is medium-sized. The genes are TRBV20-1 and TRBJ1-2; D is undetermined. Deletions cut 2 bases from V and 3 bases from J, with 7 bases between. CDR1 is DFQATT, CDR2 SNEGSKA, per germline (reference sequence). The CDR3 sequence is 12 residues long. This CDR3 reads CSARLAHYGYTF. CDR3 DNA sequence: TGCAGTGCTAGACTGGCCCACTATGGCTACACCTTC.

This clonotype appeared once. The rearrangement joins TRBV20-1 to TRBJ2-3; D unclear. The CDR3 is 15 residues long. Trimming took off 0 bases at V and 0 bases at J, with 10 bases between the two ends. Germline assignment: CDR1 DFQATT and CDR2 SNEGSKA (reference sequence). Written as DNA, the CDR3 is TGCAGTGCTAGAGAAGGACCCACTAGCACAGATACGCAGTATTTT. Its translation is CSAREGPTSTDTQYF.

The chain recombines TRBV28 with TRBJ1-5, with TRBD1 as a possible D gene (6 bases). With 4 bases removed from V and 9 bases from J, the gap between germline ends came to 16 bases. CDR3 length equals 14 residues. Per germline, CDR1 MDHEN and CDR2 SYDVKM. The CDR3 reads CASSSPQGRRPQHF. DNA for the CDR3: TGTGCCAGCAGTTCCCCGCAGGGGAGGCGGCCCCAGCATTTT.